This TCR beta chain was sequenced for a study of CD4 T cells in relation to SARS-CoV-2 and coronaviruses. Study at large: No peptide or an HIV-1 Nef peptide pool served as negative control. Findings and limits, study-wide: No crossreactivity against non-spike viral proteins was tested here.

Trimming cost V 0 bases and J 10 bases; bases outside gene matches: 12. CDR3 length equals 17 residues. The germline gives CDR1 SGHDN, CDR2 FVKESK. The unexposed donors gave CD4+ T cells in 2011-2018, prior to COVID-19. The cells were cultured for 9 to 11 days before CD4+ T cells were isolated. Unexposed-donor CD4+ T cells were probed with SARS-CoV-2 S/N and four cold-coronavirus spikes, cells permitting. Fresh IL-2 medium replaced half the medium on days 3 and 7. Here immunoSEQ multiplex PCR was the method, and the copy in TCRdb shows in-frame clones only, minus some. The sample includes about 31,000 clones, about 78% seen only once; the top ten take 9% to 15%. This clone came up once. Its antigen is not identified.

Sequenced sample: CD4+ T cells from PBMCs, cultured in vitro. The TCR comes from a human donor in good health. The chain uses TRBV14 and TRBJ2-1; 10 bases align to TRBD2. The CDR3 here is CASSQDQLLAGVGEQFF. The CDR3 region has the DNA TGTGCCAGCAGCCAAGATCAACTCCTAGCGGGAGTAGGGGAGCAGTTCTTC.